This T cell receptor beta chain was identified in a study of blood T cell repertoires in COVID-19. V lost 5 bases, J lost 1 base, and 7 bases stayed unmatched. The CDR3 loop spans 17 amino acids. Germline V CDR1 and CDR2: SEHNR, FQNEAQ (reference sequence). The protocol was immunoSEQ multiplex PCR, while the TCRdb copy is restricted to in-frame clones and leaves out a portion. This table holds some 17,000 clones, 77% found once. Sequences were obtained from peripheral blood. This clonotype was obtained from a man between 70 and 80 years old with COVID-19, enrolled during active disease. The gene calls are TRBV7-9 and TRBJ2-6; 8 nucleotides match TRBD1. The CDR3 spells CASSHGQGRSGANVLTF. DNA for the CDR3: TGTGCCAGCAGCCATGGACAGGGTAGATCTGGGGCCAACGTCCTGACTTTC.